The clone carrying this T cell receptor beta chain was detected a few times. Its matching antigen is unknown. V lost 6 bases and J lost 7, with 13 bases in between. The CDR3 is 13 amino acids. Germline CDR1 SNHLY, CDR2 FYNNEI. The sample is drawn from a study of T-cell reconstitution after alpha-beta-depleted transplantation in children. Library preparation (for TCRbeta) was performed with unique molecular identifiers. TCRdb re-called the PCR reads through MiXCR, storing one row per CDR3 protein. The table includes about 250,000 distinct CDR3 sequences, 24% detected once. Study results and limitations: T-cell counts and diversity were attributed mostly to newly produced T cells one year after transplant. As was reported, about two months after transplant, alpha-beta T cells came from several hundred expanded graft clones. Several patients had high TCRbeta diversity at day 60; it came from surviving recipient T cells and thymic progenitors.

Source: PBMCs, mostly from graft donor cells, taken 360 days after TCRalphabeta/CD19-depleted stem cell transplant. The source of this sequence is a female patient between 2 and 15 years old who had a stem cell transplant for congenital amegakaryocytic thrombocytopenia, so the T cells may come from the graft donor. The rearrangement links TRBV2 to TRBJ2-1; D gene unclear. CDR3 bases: TGTGCCAGCAGAGCGATCCTTTATAATGAGCAGTTCTTC. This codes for CASRAILYNEQFF.